The present entry profiles one T cell receptor (beta chain) with its context. As yet, its antigen is unknown. The sample comes from a study of beta chain features in type 1 diabetes. General study findings and limits: All four CD4+ subsets from Type 1 diabetes patients carried moderately but significantly shorter TCRB CDR3s. Within patients, naive, central memory and Treg TCRB repertoires seemed more similar than within healthy donors.

Germline trimming cut 5 bases from V and 5 bases from J; bases unmatched to any gene: 8. The V gene's germline CDR1 is SGHTA and CDR2 FQGNSA. This CDR3 is 16 amino acids long. Expressed TCRB transcripts got sequenced, as all isolated RNA was reverse transcribed. Approximately 3.6 million reads per sample on average were obtained from naive, central memory and regulatory T cell samples. The table came from immunoSEQ multiplex PCR; TCRdb's copy has only in-frame clones and leaves some out. The sample shows approximately 250,000 clones, 20% to 25% of them seen only once. J is TRBJ2-1 and V is TRBV7-2; 11 bases agree with TRBD2. Sequencing used naive CD4+ T cells from blood. The TCR was taken from a woman aged 30 to 39 with type 1 diabetes. The CDR3 here is CASSTLTSGIDNEQFF. DNA of the CDR3: TGTGCCAGCAGCACCTTGACTAGCGGGATAGACAATGAGCAGTTCTTC.